Described below is a single T cell receptor beta chain sequence and its context. The target antigen is unknown. This sample is drawn from a study of cytotoxic CD8 clonotypes in ibrutinib-treated CLL. Study as a whole: Samples showed on average approximately 270,000 productive templates and about 100,000 productive rearrangements. Study-wide points: Public clonotypes (which were uncommon) either contracted or remained stable on treatment. Clonality grew at ibrutinib response; at progression, it decreased back toward baseline.

Method: immunoSEQ multiplex PCR; TCRdb's copy keeps in-frame clones and lacks some. Here the sample spans roughly 180,000 clones, approximately 72% being singletons. This TCR was sampled from a human donor with chronic lymphocytic leukemia. The specimen was PBMCs, collected after 24 months of ibrutinib treatment.

CDR3: CATSRGGLASRTDTQYF. Written as DNA, the CDR3 is TGTGCCACCAGCAGAGGTGGCTTGGCGTCTCGCACAGATACGCAGTATTTT. The chain carries TRBV15 and TRBJ2-3; D is unclear. The ends were cut back, 1 base at V and 1 base at J, with 15 bases in the middle. This CDR3 is built from 17 residues. Germline V gives CDR1 LNHNV, CDR2 YYDKDF (reference sequence).